This paragraph reports one T cell receptor (beta chain). Its antigen is still unknown. The junction and the germline gene differ at one end; a read error may be behind it. The germline gives CDR1 SQVTM, CDR2 ANQGSEA. This CDR3 spans 12 amino acids. This sample was taken from a study of blood T cells in healthy people across ages. Study summary: Capturing about one barcoded beta molecule per two T cells was achieved by template switching.

The study's findings and limits: Naive and antigen-experienced cells could not be conclusively compared, given unsorted PBMCs.

A second PCR of roughly 7 to 11 cycles used a sample-barcoded 5' primer and a J-beta primer mix. Via MiXCR, TCRdb re-called the 5' RACE reads, giving one row per CDR3 protein. Of about 1.7 million distinct CDR3 sequences listed, about 28% were seen once; the top ten hold 7.7%. The sample comprised blood. This clonotype was sampled from a woman aged 30 to 39 in good health. This chain connects TRBV29-1 to TRBJ1-1, with unresolved D. The CDR3 DNA follows: TGCGGCGTTGAAGATTCCGACACTGAAGCTTTCTTT. It specifies CGVEDSDTEAFF.